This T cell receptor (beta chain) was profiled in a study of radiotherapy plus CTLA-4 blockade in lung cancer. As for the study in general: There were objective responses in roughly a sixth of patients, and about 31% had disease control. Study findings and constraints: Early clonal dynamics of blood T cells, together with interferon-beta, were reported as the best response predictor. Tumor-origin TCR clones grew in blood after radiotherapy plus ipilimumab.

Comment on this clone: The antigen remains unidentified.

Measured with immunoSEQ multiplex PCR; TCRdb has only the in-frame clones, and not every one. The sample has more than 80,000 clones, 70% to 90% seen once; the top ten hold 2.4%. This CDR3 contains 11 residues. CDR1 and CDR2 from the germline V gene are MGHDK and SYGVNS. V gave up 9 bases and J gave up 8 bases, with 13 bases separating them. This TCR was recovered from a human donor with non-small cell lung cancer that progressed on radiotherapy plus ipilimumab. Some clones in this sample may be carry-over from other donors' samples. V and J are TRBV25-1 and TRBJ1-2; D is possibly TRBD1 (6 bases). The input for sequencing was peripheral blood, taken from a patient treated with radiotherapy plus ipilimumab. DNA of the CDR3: TGTGCCAGTACACAGGGTGGGGGCTACACCTTC. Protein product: CASTQGGGYTF.